This T cell receptor beta chain derives from a study of CD8+ T cells in alopecia areata. This CDR3 is 15 amino acids long. The germline V and J ends were trimmed by 2 bases and 4 bases, with 16 bases remaining between them. Germline assignment: CDR1 SGDLS and CDR2 YYNGEE. Sequencing relied on a cDNA template that was reverse transcribed from extracted RNA. Sequenced by immunoSEQ multiplex PCR; TCRdb stores in-frame clones only, minus some. Of 55,000 to 70,000 clones detected, roughly 44% appear once; the ten largest clones hold about a sixth. The sample holds a few counts of this clone. The J gene is TRBJ2-7, the V gene TRBV9; no definite D call. Here the sequenced sample was CD8+ T cells sorted from blood, taken at week 0. The origin of this receptor is a human donor with alopecia areata. CDR3 nucleotide sequence: TGTGCCAGCAGCGTCGGCGAGGCCCCCGGTTACGAGCAGTACTTC. It encodes CASSVGEAPGYEQYF.